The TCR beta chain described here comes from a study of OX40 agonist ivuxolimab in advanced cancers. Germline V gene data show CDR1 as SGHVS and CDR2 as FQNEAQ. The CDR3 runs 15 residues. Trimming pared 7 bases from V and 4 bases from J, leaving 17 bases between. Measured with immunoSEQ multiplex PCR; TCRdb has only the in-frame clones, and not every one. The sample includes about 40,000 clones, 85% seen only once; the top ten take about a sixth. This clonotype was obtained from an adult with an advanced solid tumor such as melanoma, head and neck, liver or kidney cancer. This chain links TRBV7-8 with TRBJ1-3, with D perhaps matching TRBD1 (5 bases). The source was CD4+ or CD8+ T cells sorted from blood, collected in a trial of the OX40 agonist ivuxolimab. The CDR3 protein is CASNQGAGGGNTIYF. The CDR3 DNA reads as TGTGCCAGCAACCAGGGAGCTGGAGGGGGAAACACCATATATTTT.